This entry is about one T cell receptor (beta chain). The antigen it binds to is not known. Base quality data are lacking; no much larger clone is found one base away. The record originates from a study of blood T cell repertoires in COVID-19 (dated by TCRdb to about 2020). Study-wide context: Samples from collaborators originated in the United States, Italy and Spain and spanned both the acute and convalescent phases of COVID-19. The prospective study material was composed of cDNA or gDNA derived from T cells, B-cell-depleted T cells, or PBMCs. The dataset comprised deeply sampled blood TCRbeta repertoires from subjects exposed to, actively infected with, or recovered from COVID-19. The repertoires were released in a freely available public database meant as a resource for research on the immune response to SARS-CoV-2. Samples came from the ongoing ImmuneRACE study (first 160 participants) plus 1,254 subjects from 6 global collaborators. Sample metadata almost always included a de-identified subject ID, COVID-19 status, age in years and sex. Where HLA class I and class II types were available, the types were taken from metadata supplied by the sample provider, not from assay-based typing. General study outcomes and caveats: The quantity of clinical and demographic metadata differed by source and by participant and was supplied without curation.

From V the trimming removes 5 bases and from J it removes 5 bases, while the gene matches leave 6 bases of the junction unaccounted for. The CDR3 numbers 14 residues from cysteine through phenylalanine. The DNA shown is the 42-base CDR3, in frame from base 1. CDR1 and CDR2, per the germline V gene (reference sequence), are MNHEY and SMNVEV. The immunoSEQ Assay, a bias-controlled multiplex PCR, was used to amplify TCRbeta CDR3 regions from genomic DNA. The original methods were these. Nucleated cell counts per sample were estimated from amplification of reference gene primers within the assay. To quantify the absolute abundance of each unique TCRbeta CDR3 rearrangement, sequence reads were collapsed and filtered. Productive Simpson clonality was computed per sample as the square root of Simpson's diversity index over productive rearrangements. Not all clones reach the TCRdb copy of this immuneACCESS table, which keeps in-frame sequences only. Checked studies attribute under half of the gap to unresolved V genes and leave the rest unexplained. V and J calls plus clone size are reproduced from that table; the DNA served to infer D and trimming. The sample includes almost 100,000 clones, with approximately 86% observed a single time. 10% of the sample rests with the top ten.

Collaborating institutions collected whole blood in K2EDTA tubes following their own protocols. For TCRbeta analysis, collaborator samples were shipped as frozen whole blood, as isolated PBMCs, or as DNA extracted from either sample type. Sequencing was done on a sample of peripheral blood. The sequence was obtained from a man aged 45-65 years with acute or convalescent COVID-19. The chain uses TRBV27 and TRBJ2-7; 10 central nucleotides agree with TRBD1. Here is the DNA: TGTGCCAGCAGTAGGACAGGGGGTTCCAACGAGCAGTACTTC. The translation is CASSRTGGSNEQYF.